Below are 11 T cell receptor beta chains sequenced from a single sample in a study of cytomegalovirus exposure and HLA in healthy donors. The PCR contained 60 Vbeta and 13 Jbeta primers. TCRdb's table, derived via immunoSEQ multiplex PCR, lists solely in-frame clones and lacks some. The sample holds under 200,000 clones, around three quarters seen once. The sequenced sample consisted of PBMCs. These receptors were obtained from a woman between 25 and 40 years old in good health and CMV-seronegative.

The CDR3 loop reads CASSPGPQGAQPQHF. The CDR3 region has the DNA TGCGCCAGCAGCCCAGGTCCCCAGGGGGCTCAGCCCCAGCATTTT. The V and J genes are TRBV4-1 and TRBJ1-5, with 8 bases aligning to TRBD1. Looked up from germline, CDR1 is MGHRA and CDR2 is YSYEKL. Trimming at V came to 4 bases and at J to 6 bases, leaving 8 bases not matched to a gene. The CDR3 has 15 residues.

This chain joins TRBV5-4 and TRBJ2-6; D call uncertain. The V gene's germline CDR1 is SGHNT and CDR2 YYREEE (reference sequence). V shed 1 base and J shed 4 bases, with 12 bases lying between them. The CDR3 consists of 16 residues. CDR3 in amino acids: CASSLWFYEGANVLTF. The DNA for the CDR3 is TGTGCCAGCAGCTTGTGGTTTTATGAGGGGGCCAACGTCCTGACTTTC.

This clone occurred a few times. The V and J genes are TRBV5-1 and TRBJ2-7, with 8 bases lining up with TRBD1. J lost 9 bases, V lost 8 bases, and 13 bases had no gene match. CDR3 length equals 13 residues. CDR1 is SGHRS, CDR2 YFSETQ, per germline. CDR3 residues: CASTSGTGGGQYF. The CDR3 DNA follows: TGCGCCAGTACCTCCGGGACAGGAGGCGGGCAGTACTTC.

This clone was seen once. This chain joins TRBV4-2 and TRBJ1-5; 7 nucleotides align to TRBD1. The CDR3 length is 17 residues. The J segment lost 0 bases and the V segment lost 0 bases, leaving 5 bases of the junction unmatched. The germline V gene encodes CDR1 LGHNA and CDR2 YNFKEQ. The CDR3 DNA sequence: TGTGCCAGCAGCCAAGACTTGACAGGGCCTAGCAATCAGCCCCAGCATTTT. Residues: CASSQDLTGPSNQPQHF.

Worth noting for this clone: The junction does not match germline at one end; this may be a read error. The V and J genes are TRBV7-9 and TRBJ2-2; 10 positions match TRBD1. Germline assignment: CDR1 SEHNR and CDR2 FQNEAQ (reference sequence). The CDR3 covers 17 residues. The CDR3 DNA is TGTTCCAGCAGCCCAGACCGGGACAGGGGGAACACCGGGGAGCTGTTTTTT. The encoded protein is CSSSPDRDRGNTGELFF.

This clone has only a few counts. The J gene is TRBJ1-2, the V gene TRBV2; D unresolved. Germline assignment: CDR1 SNHLY and CDR2 FYNNEI. This CDR3 is 16 amino acids long. V was trimmed by 7 bases and J by 0 bases, leaving 18 bases between them. CDR3 protein: CASTFLRGGTNYGYTF. DNA for the CDR3: TGTGCCAGCACCTTTCTCCGGGGAGGGACTAACTATGGCTACACCTTC.

In its sample, this clone was seen once. This chain links TRBV4-3 with TRBJ2-7; D is uncertain. V lost 0 bases, J lost 6 bases, and 9 bases lay in between. This CDR3 has 13 residues. Germline CDR1 reads LGHNA; CDR2 reads YSLEER. DNA of the CDR3: TGCGCCAGCAGCCAAGATCCGCGGTCCGAGCAGTACTTC. Its translation is CASSQDPRSEQYF.

The chain carries TRBV30 and TRBJ2-1; 11 nucleotides agree with TRBD2. J gave up 4 bases and V 3 bases, and 14 bases lay outside the gene matches. The CDR3 consists of 18 residues. Per germline, CDR1 GTSNPN and CDR2 SVGIG (reference sequence). Here the CDR3 reads CAWSRPSTSGSFYNEQFF. Written as DNA, the CDR3 is TGTGCCTGGAGCCGTCCCTCAACTAGCGGGAGTTTTTACAATGAGCAGTTCTTC.

In this sample, this clone turned up a few times. The CDR3: CASSLSAGISNQPQHF. CDR3 nucleotide sequence: TGTGCCAGCAGTTTATCGGCAGGGATTAGCAATCAGCCCCAGCATTTT. This chain links TRBV27 with TRBJ1-5; D perhaps matches TRBD1 (5 bases). The germline gives CDR1 MNHEY, CDR2 SMNVEV (reference sequence). V was clipped by 0 bases and J by 0 bases, with 9 bases between them. This CDR3 has 16 amino acids.

The J gene is TRBJ2-3, the V gene TRBV7-2; the match to TRBD1 covers 9 bases. With V trimmed by 4 bases and J by 7 bases, 9 bases remained unmatched. This CDR3 region has 15 residues. Germline loops: CDR1 SGHTA, CDR2 FQGNSA. The CDR3 nucleotides are TGTGCCAGCAGCTCCTTTACCGGGACAGGGAATACGCAGTATTTT. Encoded protein: CASSSFTGTGNTQYF.

The V gene is TRBV9, the J gene TRBJ2-1, with TRBD2 matching over 15 bases. The CDR3 is made up of 18 amino acids. Per the germline V gene, CDR1 is SGDLS and CDR2 is YYNGEE. With V trimmed by 2 bases and J by 3 bases, 6 bases remained unmatched. CDR3 sequence reads: CASSVTGLAGGHYNEQFF. For the CDR3, the DNA is TGTGCCAGCAGCGTCACGGGACTAGCGGGGGGACACTACAATGAGCAGTTCTTC.